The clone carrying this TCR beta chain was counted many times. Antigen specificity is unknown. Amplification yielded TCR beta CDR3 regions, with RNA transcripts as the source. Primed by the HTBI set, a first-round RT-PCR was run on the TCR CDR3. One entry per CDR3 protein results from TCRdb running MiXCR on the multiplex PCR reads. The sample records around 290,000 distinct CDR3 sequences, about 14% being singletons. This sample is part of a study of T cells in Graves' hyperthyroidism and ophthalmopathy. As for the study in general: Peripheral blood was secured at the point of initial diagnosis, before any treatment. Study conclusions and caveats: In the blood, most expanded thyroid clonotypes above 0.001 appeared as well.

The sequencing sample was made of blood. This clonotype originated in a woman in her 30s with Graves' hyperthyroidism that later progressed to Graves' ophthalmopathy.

The CDR3, as DNA: TGTGCCAGCAGTGTAGCGGAGAGCTCCTACAATGAGCAGTTCTTC. As protein: CASSVAESSYNEQFF. The V gene is TRBV6-2 or TRBV6-3, the J gene TRBJ2-1; maybe TRBD2 (6 bases). Trimming shortened V by 5 bases and J by 0 bases, and 11 bases separated the two germline ends. From germline, CDR1 is MNHEY and CDR2 SVGEGT. The length of the CDR3 is 15 residues.